This T cell receptor (beta chain) comes out of a study of CD8 T cells in Susac syndrome. Trimming shortened V by 4 bases and J by 2 bases, and 8 bases separated the two germline ends. The CDR3 covers 13 residues. Germline V CDR1 and CDR2: MNHEY, SVGAGI. Reverse transcription of roughly 0.45 to 1 ug RNA was carried out with random hexamers. Coverage of TCR beta CDR3 amplification by immunoSEQ multiplex PCR extended to 54 Vbeta and 13 Jbeta. MiXCR was run by TCRdb on the immunoSEQ multiplex PCR reads, yielding one entry per CDR3 protein. In the table there are approximately 150,000 distinct CDR3 sequences, roughly 94% of which are singletons. A few counts support this clonotype.

This chain connects TRBV6-5 to TRBJ2-5; D is unclear. This TCR was sampled from a human donor with multiple sclerosis. Source material: CD4+ T cells from PBMCs. The CDR3 region is CASSLRAQETQYF. Here the CDR3 DNA reads TGTGCCAGCAGTTTAAGGGCGCAAGAGACCCAGTACTTC.